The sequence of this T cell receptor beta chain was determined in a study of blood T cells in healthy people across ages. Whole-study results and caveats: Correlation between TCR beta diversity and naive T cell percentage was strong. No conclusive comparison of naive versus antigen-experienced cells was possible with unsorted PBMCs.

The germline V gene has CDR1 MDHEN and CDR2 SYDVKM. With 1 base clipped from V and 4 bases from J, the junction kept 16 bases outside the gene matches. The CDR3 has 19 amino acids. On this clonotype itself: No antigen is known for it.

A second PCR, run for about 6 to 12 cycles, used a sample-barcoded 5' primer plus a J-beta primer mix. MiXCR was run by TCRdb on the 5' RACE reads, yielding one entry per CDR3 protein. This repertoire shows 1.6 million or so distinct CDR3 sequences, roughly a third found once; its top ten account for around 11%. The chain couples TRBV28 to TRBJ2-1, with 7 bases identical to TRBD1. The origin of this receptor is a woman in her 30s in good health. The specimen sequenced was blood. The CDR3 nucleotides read TGTGCCAGCAGTTTATCATTAGGGACCGGGACAGAGGATTACAATGAGCAGTTCTTC. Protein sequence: CASSLSLGTGTEDYNEQFF.